This T cell receptor beta chain is from a study of blood T cells in healthy people across ages. Trimming took 3 bases from V and 7 from J, leaving 12 bases between them. This CDR3 is built from 12 residues. In germline, CDR1 is DFQATT, CDR2 SNEGSKA (reference sequence). General study findings and limits: The study lacked donor CMV status, which possibly confounded expanded clonotype changes.

Only one count was recorded for this clonotype. Its specificity is not known. Primed by a sample-barcoded 5' primer and a J-beta primer mix, a second PCR proceeded for about 6 to 12 cycles. MiXCR, applied by TCRdb to the 5' RACE reads, yields one record per CDR3 protein. The sample carries under 850,000 distinct CDR3 sequences, about 37% recorded once. With each sample, at least 6 micrograms of total RNA were extracted. The receptor was isolated from a man between 18 and 35 years old in good health. Sequencing was performed on blood. This chain links TRBV20-1 with TRBJ1-2; possible D gene TRBD1, 6 bases. CDR3 nucleotides: TGCAGTGCTAGTGACAGGTTAAGTGGCTACACCTTC. This gives the protein CSASDRLSGYTF.